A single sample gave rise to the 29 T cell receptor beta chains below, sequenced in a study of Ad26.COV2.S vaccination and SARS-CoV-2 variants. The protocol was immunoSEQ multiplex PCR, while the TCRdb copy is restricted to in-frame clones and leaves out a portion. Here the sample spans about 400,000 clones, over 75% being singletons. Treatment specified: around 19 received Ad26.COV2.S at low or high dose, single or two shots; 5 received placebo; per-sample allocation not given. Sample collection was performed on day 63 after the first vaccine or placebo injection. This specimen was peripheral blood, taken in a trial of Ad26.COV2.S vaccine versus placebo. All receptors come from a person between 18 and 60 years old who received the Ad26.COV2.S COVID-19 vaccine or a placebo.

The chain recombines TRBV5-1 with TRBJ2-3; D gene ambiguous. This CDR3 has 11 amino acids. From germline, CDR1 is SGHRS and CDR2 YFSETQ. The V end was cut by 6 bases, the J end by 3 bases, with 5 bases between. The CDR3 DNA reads TGCGCCAGCAAGACTACAGATACGCAGTATTTT. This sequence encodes CASKTTDTQYF.

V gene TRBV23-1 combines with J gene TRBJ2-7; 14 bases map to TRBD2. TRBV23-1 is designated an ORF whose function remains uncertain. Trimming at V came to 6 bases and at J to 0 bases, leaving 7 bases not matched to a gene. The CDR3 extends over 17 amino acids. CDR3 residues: CASSLGLAGGASYEQYF. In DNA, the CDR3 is TGCGCCAGCAGCCTCGGACTAGCGGGAGGCGCCTCCTACGAGCAGTACTTC.

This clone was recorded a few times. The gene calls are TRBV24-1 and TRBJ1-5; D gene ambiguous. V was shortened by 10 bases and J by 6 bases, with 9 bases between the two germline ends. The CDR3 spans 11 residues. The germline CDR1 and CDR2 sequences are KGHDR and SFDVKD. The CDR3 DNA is TGTGCCACTAAAATGGGTCAGCCCCAGCATTTT. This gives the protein CATKMGQPQHF.

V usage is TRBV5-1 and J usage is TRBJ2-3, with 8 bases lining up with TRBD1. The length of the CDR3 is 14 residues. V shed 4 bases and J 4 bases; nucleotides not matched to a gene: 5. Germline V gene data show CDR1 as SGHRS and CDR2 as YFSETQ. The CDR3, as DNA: TGCGCCAGCAGCCACCCGGACAGGGCAGATACGCAGTATTTT. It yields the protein CASSHPDRADTQYF.

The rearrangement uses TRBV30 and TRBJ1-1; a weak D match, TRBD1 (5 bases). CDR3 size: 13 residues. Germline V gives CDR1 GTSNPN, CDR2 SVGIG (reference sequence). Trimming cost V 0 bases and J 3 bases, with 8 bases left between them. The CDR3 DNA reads TGTGCCTGGAGTGTCGGGGGGGACACTGAAGCTTTCTTT. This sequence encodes CAWSVGGDTEAFF. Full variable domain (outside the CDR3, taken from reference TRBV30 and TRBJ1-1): SQTIHQWPATLVQPVGSPLSLECTVEGTSNPNLYWYRQAAGRGLQLLFYSVGIGQISSEVPQNLSASRPQDRQFILSSKKLLLSDSGFYLCAWSVGGDTEAFFGQGTRLTVV.

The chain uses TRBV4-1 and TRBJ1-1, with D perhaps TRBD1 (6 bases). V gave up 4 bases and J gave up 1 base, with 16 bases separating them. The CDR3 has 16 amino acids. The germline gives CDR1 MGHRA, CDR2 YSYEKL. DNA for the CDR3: TGCGCCAGCAGCCGCAAAGGAAAGACAGGGAACACTGAAGCTTTCTTT. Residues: CASSRKGKTGNTEAFF.

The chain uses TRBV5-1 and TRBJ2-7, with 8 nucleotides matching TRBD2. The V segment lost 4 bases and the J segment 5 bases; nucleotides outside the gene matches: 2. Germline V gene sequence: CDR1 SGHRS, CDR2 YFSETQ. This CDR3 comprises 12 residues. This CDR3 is CASSEGLDEQYF. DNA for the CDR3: TGCGCCAGCAGCGAGGGACTAGACGAGCAGTACTTC.

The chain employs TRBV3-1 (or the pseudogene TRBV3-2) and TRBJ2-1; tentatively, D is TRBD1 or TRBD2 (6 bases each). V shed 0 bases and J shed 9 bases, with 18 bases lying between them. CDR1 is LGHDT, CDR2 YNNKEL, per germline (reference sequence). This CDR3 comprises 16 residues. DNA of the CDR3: TGTGCCAGCAGCCAAGATCTTAATCAGGGGCGGGGTGAGCAGTTCTTC. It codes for CASSQDLNQGRGEQFF.

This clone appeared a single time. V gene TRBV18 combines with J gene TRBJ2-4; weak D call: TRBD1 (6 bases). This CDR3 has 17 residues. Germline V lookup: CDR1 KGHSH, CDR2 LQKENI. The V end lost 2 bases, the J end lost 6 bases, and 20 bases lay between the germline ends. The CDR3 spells CASSPSTAGVTGNIQYF. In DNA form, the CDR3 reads TGTGCCAGCTCACCATCAACCGCAGGGGTTACCGGAAACATTCAGTACTTC.

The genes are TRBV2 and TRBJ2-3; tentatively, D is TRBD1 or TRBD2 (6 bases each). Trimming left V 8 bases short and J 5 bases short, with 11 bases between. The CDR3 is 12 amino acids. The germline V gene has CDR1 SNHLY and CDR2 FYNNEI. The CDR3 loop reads CASGGPKDTQYF. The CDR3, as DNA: TGTGCCAGCGGGGGGCCGAAAGATACGCAGTATTTT.

The CDR3 loop is CASGRKQNTEAFF. CDR3 nucleotides: TGTGCCAGCGGGCGAAAACAGAACACTGAAGCTTTCTTT. V and J are TRBV11-2 and TRBJ1-1; D unclear. The CDR3 consists of 13 residues. V was pared by 8 bases and J by 1 base, with 11 bases between. Germline V CDR1 and CDR2: SGHAT, FQNNGV.

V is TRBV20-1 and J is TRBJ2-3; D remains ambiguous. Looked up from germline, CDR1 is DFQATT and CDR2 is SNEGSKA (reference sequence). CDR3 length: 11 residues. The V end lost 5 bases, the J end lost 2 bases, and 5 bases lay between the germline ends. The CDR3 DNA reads TGCAGTGCTCGACCCACAGATACGCAGTATTTT. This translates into CSARPTDTQYF.

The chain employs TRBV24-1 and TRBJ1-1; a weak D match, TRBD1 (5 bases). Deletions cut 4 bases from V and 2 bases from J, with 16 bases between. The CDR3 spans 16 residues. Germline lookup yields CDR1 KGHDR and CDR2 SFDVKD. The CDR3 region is CATSEGDGGPNTEAFF. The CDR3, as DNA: TGTGCCACCAGTGAAGGGGATGGCGGACCAAACACTGAAGCTTTCTTT.

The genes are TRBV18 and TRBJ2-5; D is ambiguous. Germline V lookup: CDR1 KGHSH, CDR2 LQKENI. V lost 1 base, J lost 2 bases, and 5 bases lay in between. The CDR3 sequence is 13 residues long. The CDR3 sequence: CASSPLQQETQYF. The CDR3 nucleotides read TGTGCCAGCTCACCACTACAGCAAGAGACCCAGTACTTC.

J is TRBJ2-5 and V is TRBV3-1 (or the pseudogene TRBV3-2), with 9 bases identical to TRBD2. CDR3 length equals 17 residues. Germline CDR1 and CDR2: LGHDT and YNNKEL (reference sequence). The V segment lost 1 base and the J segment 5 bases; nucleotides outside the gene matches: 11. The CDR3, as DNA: TGTGCCAGCAGCCAAGTAGCGGGAGACCCTCGACGGGAGACCCAGTACTTC. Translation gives CASSQVAGDPRRETQYF.

The CDR3 reads CASSPGLGQSYEQYF. For the CDR3, the DNA is TGTGCCAGCAGCCCCGGCCTAGGACAGAGCTACGAGCAGTACTTC. The rearrangement links TRBV11-3 to TRBJ2-7; possible D gene TRBD1, 6 bases. The V and J ends lost 5 bases and 3 bases respectively, with 17 bases between them. The CDR3 spans 15 residues. Looked up from germline, CDR1 is SGHNT and CDR2 is YENEEA.

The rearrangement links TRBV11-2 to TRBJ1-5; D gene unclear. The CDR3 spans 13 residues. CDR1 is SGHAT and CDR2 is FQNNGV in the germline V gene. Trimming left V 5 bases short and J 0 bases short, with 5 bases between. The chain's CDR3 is CASSKDSNQPQHF. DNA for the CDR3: TGTGCCAGCAGCAAAGATAGCAATCAGCCCCAGCATTTT.

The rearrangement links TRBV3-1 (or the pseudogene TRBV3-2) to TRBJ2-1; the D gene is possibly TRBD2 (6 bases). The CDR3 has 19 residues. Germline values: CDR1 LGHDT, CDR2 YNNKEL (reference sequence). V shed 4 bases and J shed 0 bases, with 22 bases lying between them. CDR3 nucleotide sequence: TGTGCCAGCAGCCTGCTCCCGGGGGACTCCCGGAGCTCCTACAATGAGCAGTTCTTC. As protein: CASSLLPGDSRSSYNEQFF.

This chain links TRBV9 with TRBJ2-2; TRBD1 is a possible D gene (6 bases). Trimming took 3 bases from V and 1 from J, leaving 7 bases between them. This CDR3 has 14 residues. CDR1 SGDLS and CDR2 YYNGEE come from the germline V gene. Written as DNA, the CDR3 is TGTGCCAGCAGCGCGACAGGGAACACCGGGGAGCTGTTTTTT. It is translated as CASSATGNTGELFF.

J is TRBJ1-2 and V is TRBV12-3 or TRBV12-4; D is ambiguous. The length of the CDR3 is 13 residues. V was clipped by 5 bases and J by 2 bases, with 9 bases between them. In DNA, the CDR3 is TGTGCCAGCAGTCCCACCTCCAACTATGGCTACACCTTC. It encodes CASSPTSNYGYTF.

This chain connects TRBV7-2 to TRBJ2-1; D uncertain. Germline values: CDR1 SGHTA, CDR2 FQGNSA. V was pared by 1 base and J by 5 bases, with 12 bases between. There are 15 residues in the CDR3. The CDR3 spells CASSLGSWQHNEQFF. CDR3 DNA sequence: TGTGCCAGCAGCTTAGGTTCCTGGCAGCACAATGAGCAGTTCTTC.

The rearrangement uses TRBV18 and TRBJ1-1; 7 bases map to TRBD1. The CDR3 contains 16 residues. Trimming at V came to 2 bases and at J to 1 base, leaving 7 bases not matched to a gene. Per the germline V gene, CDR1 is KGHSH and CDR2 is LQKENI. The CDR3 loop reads CASSPFARTGNTEAFF. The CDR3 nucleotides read TGTGCCAGCTCACCATTCGCCCGGACAGGGAACACTGAAGCTTTCTTT.

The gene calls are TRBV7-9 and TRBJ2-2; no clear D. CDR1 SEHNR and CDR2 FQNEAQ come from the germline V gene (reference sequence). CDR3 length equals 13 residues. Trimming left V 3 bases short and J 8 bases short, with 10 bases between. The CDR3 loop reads CASSFTGVGELFF. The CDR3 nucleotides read TGTGCCAGCAGCTTTACCGGCGTGGGGGAGCTGTTTTTT. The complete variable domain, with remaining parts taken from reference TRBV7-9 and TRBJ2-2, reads DTGVSQNPRHKITKRGQNVTFRCDPISEHNRLYWYRQTLGQGPEFLTYFQNEAQLEKSRLLSDRFSAERPKGSFSTLEIQRTEQGDSAMYLCASSFTGVGELFFGEGSRLTVL.

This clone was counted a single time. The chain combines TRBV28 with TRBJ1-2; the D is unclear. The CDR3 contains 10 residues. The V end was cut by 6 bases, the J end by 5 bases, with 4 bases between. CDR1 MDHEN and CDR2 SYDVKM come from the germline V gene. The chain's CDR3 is CASRLYGYTF. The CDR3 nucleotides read TGTGCCAGCAGGCTGTATGGCTACACCTTC.

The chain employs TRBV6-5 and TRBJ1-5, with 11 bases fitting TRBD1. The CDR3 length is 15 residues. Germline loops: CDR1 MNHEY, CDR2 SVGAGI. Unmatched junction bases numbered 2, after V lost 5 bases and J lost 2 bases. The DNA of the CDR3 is TGTGCCAGCAGTCGGGGACAGGGGGGCAATCAGCCCCAGCATTTT. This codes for CASSRGQGGNQPQHF.

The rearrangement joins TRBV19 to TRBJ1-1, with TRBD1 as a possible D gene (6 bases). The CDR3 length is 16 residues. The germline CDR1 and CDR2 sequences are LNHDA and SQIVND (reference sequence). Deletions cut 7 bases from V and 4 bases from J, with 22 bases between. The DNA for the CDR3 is TGTGCCAGTATGTCGGGCGGGGGGGCGAGGAGCACTGAAGCTTTCTTT. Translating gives CASMSGGGARSTEAFF. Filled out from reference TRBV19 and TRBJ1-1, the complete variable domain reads DGGITQSPKYLFRKEGQNVTLSCEQNLNHDAMYWYRQDPGQGLRLIYYSQIVNDFQKGDIAEGYSVSREKKESFPLTVTSAQKNPTAFYLCASMSGGGARSTEAFFGQGTRLTVV.

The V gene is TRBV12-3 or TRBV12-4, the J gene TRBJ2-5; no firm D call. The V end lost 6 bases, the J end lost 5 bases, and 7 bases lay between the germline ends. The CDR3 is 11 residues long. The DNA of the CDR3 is TGTGCCAGCAGACGCTCTGAGACCCAGTACTTC. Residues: CASRRSETQYF.

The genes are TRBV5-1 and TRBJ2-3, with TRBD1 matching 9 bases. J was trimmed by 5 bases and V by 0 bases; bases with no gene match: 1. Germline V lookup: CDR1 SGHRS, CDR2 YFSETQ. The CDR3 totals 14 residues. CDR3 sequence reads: CASSLGDREDTQYF. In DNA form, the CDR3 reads TGCGCCAGCAGCTTGGGGGACAGGGAAGATACGCAGTATTTT.

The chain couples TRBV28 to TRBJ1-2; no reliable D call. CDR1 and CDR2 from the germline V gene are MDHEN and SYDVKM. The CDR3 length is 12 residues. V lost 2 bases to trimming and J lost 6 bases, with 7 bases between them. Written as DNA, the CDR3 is TGTGCCAGCAGTTTAGGGCAGGATGGCTACACCTTC. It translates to CASSLGQDGYTF.